Listed here is a single T cell receptor (beta chain). Its specificity is not known. V gave up 4 bases and J gave up 5 bases, with 17 bases separating them. The length of the CDR3 is 15 residues. Germline CDR1 SGHAT, CDR2 FQNNGV. The source of the sample is a study of blood T cells in healthy people across ages. General study findings and limits: Unsorted PBMCs ruled out conclusive naive versus antigen-experienced comparison. Per million T cells, TCR beta diversity dropped roughly linearly as age increased.

The second PCR ran about 6 to 11 cycles with a sample-barcoded 5' primer and J-beta primers. TCRdb redid the calling of the 5' RACE reads with MiXCR, one entry per CDR3 protein. This table holds about 1.4 million distinct CDR3 sequences, roughly 64% found once. The TCR sequence derives from a man in his late teens or twenties in good health. The sequenced material came from blood. The gene calls are TRBV11-2 and TRBJ1-1; D ambiguous. The CDR3 is CASSYVPVLETEAFF. CDR3 in DNA: TGTGCCAGCAGCTACGTTCCCGTCTTAGAGACTGAAGCTTTCTTT.